The table lists the clone carrying this T cell receptor beta chain with a few counts. Germline values: CDR1 MGHRA, CDR2 YSYEKL. V was pared by 6 bases and J by 7 bases, with 12 bases of the junction left unmatched. The CDR3 is made up of 16 amino acids. This sample was taken from a study of cytomegalovirus exposure and HLA in healthy donors. Both 60 Vbeta primers and 13 Jbeta primers went into the PCR. Clones were sequenced by immunoSEQ multiplex PCR, and TCRdb holds only the in-frame ones, with some missing. Of around 80,000 clones in the sample, around 60% were seen once. The TCR originated in a male donor in good health and CMV-seropositive. The chain recombines TRBV4-1 with TRBJ1-6; 7 positions match TRBD1. Source material: PBMCs. The CDR3 here is CASSFDPGQKNSPLHF. The DNA of the CDR3 is TGCGCCAGCAGTTTCGATCCGGGACAGAAAAATTCACCCCTCCACTTT.